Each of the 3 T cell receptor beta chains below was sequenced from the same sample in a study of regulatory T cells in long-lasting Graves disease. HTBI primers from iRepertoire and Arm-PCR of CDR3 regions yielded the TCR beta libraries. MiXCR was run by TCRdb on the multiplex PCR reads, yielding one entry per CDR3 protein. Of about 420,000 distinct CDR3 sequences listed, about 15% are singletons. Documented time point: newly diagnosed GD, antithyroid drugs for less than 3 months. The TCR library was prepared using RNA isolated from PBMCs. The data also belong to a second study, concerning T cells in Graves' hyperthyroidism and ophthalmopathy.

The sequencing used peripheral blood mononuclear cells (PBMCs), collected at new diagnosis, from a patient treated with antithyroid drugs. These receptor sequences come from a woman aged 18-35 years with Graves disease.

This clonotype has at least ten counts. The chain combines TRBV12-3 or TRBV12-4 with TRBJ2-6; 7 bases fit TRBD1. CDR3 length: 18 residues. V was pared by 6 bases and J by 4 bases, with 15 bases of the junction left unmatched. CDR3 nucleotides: TGTGCCAGCAGCTCCGCCCCGACAGGGCCAGGCGGGGCCAACGTCCTGACTTTC. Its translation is CASSSAPTGPGGANVLTF.

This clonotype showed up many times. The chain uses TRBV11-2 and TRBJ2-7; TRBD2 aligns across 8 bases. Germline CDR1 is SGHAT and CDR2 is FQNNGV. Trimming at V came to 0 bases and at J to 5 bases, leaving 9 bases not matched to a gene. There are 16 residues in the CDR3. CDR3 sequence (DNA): TGTGCCAGCAGCTTAGAGCCCAGCGGGAGACGGGACGAGCAGTACTTC. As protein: CASSLEPSGRRDEQYF.

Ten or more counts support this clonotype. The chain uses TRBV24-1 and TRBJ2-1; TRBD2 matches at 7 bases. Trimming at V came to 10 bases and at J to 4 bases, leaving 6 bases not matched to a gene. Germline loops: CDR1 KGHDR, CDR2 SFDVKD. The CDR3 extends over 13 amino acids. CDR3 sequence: CATGDYQYNEQFF. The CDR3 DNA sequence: TGTGCCACAGGGGACTACCAGTACAATGAGCAGTTCTTC.